This is a list of T cell receptor beta chains from one sample in a study of blood T cell repertoires in COVID-19. Profiled with immunoSEQ multiplex PCR; TCRdb holds only in-frame clones, not every one. The sample lists approximately 170,000 clones; around 82% were seen once. The sequenced sample consisted of PBMCs or T cells enriched from blood (not recorded which). The receptor source for this set is a woman in her 50s in a cohort exposed to, infected with or recovered from COVID-19 (not recorded which). Each CDR3 is given with its conserved first and last residue. Each record gives: D gene, clone size, CDR3 length, J gene, V gene, CDR3 DNA, CDR3 protein. A D gene is named only where the DNA matches it firmly. Size is stated for part of the rows, as once, few or many counts, or as a class when the clone is expanded.

d_gene: TRBD2
abundance: NA
len: 17
j_gene: TRBJ2-1
v_gene: TRBV24-1
CDR3nt: TGTGCCACCAGTGATCCGCGGACTAGGTGGGGCGTGGATGAGCAGTTCTTC
CDR3aa: CATSDPRTRWGVDEQFF

d_gene: NA
abundance: once
len: 13
j_gene: TRBJ1-2
v_gene: TRBV6-4
CDR3nt: TGTGCCAGCCGAGCCGGTCGGGAGTCTGGCTACACCTTC
CDR3aa: CASRAGRESGYTF

d_gene: NA
abundance: NA
len: 14
j_gene: TRBJ2-1
v_gene: TRBV7-3
CDR3nt: TGTGCCAGCAGCTTATTGGCGGGTGGGGATGAGCAGTTCTTC
CDR3aa: CASSLLAGGDEQFF

d_gene: NA
abundance: NA
len: 15
j_gene: TRBJ1-1
v_gene: TRBV6-5
CDR3nt: TGTGCCAGCAGGGCCCGTTTAGGGGAGAACACTGAAGCTTTCTTT
CDR3aa: CASRARLGENTEAFF

d_gene: NA
abundance: NA
len: 16
j_gene: TRBJ2-3
v_gene: TRBV10-3
CDR3nt: TGTGCCATCAGTACCTCACCGGGGGTGTCAACAGATACGCAGTATTTT
CDR3aa: CAISTSPGVSTDTQYF

d_gene: TRBD1
abundance: NA
len: 14
j_gene: TRBJ1-5
v_gene: TRBV6-6
CDR3nt: TGTGCCAGCAGCCCGCAGGGGGGCAATCAGCCCCAGCATTTT
CDR3aa: CASSPQGGNQPQHF

d_gene: TRBD1
abundance: NA
len: 16
j_gene: TRBJ1-5
v_gene: TRBV27
CDR3nt: TGTGCCAGCAGTCCGCTCCCGGGACAGAGCAATCAGCCCCAGCATTTT
CDR3aa: CASSPLPGQSNQPQHF

d_gene: NA
abundance: NA
len: 14
j_gene: TRBJ1-2
v_gene: TRBV28
CDR3nt: TGTGCCAGCAGTTTAGGGGTCGGGGTGGGTGGCTACACCTTC
CDR3aa: CASSLGVGVGGYTF

d_gene: NA
abundance: NA
len: 13
j_gene: TRBJ2-7
v_gene: TRBV28
CDR3nt: TGTGCCAGCAGTTCCCTGGACAACTACGAGCAGTACTTC
CDR3aa: CASSSLDNYEQYF

d_gene: TRBD2
abundance: NA
len: 17
j_gene: TRBJ2-3
v_gene: TRBV23-1
CDR3nt: TGCGCCAGCAGTCAAAGCATCACTAGCGGGGGGGCAGATACGCAGTATTTT
CDR3aa: CASSQSITSGGADTQYF

d_gene: TRBD2
abundance: NA
len: 15
j_gene: TRBJ2-7
v_gene: TRBV9
CDR3nt: TGTGCCAGCAGCGTGGGGACTAGCGGGAGTGTGGAGCAGTACTTC
CDR3aa: CASSVGTSGSVEQYF

d_gene: TRBD2
abundance: NA
len: 16
j_gene: TRBJ2-1
v_gene: TRBV2
CDR3nt: TGTGCCAGCACTAGGGACTACTCACAAAATTACAATGAGCAGTTCTTC
CDR3aa: CASTRDYSQNYNEQFF

d_gene: NA
abundance: NA
len: 13
j_gene: TRBJ2-7
v_gene: TRBV5-6
CDR3nt: TGTGCCAGCAGCTCCACTGTTAGGGGTAGTCCGTACTTC
CDR3aa: CASSSTVRGSPYF

d_gene: TRBD2
abundance: NA
len: 14
j_gene: TRBJ2-3
v_gene: TRBV28
CDR3nt: TGTGCCAGCAGTTCGGGCGGGAGTAGAGATACGCAGTATTTT
CDR3aa: CASSSGGSRDTQYF

d_gene: NA
abundance: NA
len: 13
j_gene: TRBJ2-6
v_gene: TRBV25-1
CDR3nt: TGTGCCAGCACTCCCTCTGGGGCCAACGTCCTGACTTTC
CDR3aa: CASTPSGANVLTF

d_gene: NA
abundance: NA
len: 14
j_gene: TRBJ2-3
v_gene: TRBV5-6
CDR3nt: TGTGCCAGCAGCTTTGGCCCTAGCACAGATACGCAGTATTTT
CDR3aa: CASSFGPSTDTQYF

d_gene: NA
abundance: once
len: 13
j_gene: TRBJ2-5
v_gene: TRBV18
CDR3nt: TGTGCCAGCTCCCCCGACAGTACTGAGACCCAGTACTTC
CDR3aa: CASSPDSTETQYF

d_gene: NA
abundance: NA
len: 15
j_gene: TRBJ2-7
v_gene: TRBV4-1
CDR3nt: TGCGCCAGCAGCCTTCTGGCGGGGGCTTTTTACGAGCAGTACTTC
CDR3aa: CASSLLAGAFYEQYF

d_gene: NA
abundance: NA
len: 17
j_gene: TRBJ1-4
v_gene: TRBV2
CDR3nt: TGTGCCAGCAGACTACTGGGGGGGGCCGGACTTAATGAAAAACTGTTTTTT
CDR3aa: CASRLLGGAGLNEKLFF

d_gene: NA
abundance: NA
len: 16
j_gene: TRBJ1-4
v_gene: TRBV28
CDR3nt: TGTGCCAGCAGTCAGATAGGACTTTCAACTAATGAAAAACTGTTTTTT
CDR3aa: CASSQIGLSTNEKLFF